The present T cell receptor beta chain was sequenced within a study of cytomegalovirus exposure and HLA in healthy donors. As for the study in general: Membership in the Caucasian-associated ancestry cluster was found for approximately 85% of 300 to 500 genotyped donors.

Study-wide results and caveats: Cytomegalovirus status was reportedly diagnosed by the classifier with high specificity and sensitivity.

The PCR ran on 60 Vbeta and 13 Jbeta primers. The table came from immunoSEQ multiplex PCR; TCRdb's copy has only in-frame clones and leaves some out. The sample has roughly 90,000 clones; roughly 83% are singletons. As for this clone: Its antigen is still unknown.

Germline V gives CDR1 SGHDT, CDR2 YYEEEE. The CDR3 runs 16 residues. J was trimmed by 1 base and V by 4 bases; bases with no gene match: 9. Sequenced input: PBMCs. The clonotype was recovered from a young man in good health and CMV-seronegative. The chain is built from TRBV5-6 and TRBJ2-5; 8 bases agree with TRBD2. The CDR3 is CASSPAASGPQETQYF. DNA for the CDR3: TGTGCCAGCAGCCCGGCGGCTAGCGGGCCCCAAGAGACCCAGTACTTC.